Shown below are 29 T cell receptor beta chains from a single sample sequenced in a study of T cell responses to AZD1222 COVID-19 vaccine. Here immunoSEQ multiplex PCR was the method, and the copy in TCRdb shows in-frame clones only, minus some. The top ten hold about 3.5% of the sample, which has 57,000 or so clones, 65% to 80% seen once. The sample in question was peripheral blood, obtained 28 days after the second AZD1222 dose. Receptors originate from an adult who received the AZD1222 COVID-19 vaccine.

This chain connects TRBV27 to TRBJ1-6, with TRBD1 as a possible D gene (6 bases). The CDR3 covers 14 residues. Germline V gene data show CDR1 as MNHEY and CDR2 as SMNVEV (reference sequence). V was cut by 2 bases and J by 5 bases, with 7 bases left in between. The CDR3 loop is CASSLRQDNSPLHF. CDR3 DNA: TGTGCCAGCAGTTTAAGACAGGATAATTCACCCCTCCACTTT.

This clone was seen just once. This chain uses TRBV6-5 with TRBJ1-3, with a weak D call TRBD1 (5 bases). Trimming removed 5 bases at V and 0 bases at J, with 11 bases between. CDR3 length: 15 residues. The germline gives CDR1 MNHEY, CDR2 SVGAGI. The CDR3 DNA is TGTGCCAGCAGTAGAACAGGTGACTCTGGAAACACCATATATTTT. As protein: CASSRTGDSGNTIYF.

The V call is TRBV4-3, the J call TRBJ1-2; D is uncertain. Germline assignment: CDR1 LGHNA and CDR2 YSLEER. V was shortened by 4 bases and J by 6 bases, with 24 bases between the two germline ends. The CDR3 is made up of 17 amino acids. The CDR3 reads CASSPGETSWDEDGYTF. For the CDR3, the DNA is TGCGCCAGCAGCCCTGGCGAGACGAGCTGGGATGAAGATGGCTACACCTTC.

The chain combines TRBV2 with TRBJ1-1, with D tentatively TRBD1 (5 bases). Germline CDR1 reads SNHLY; CDR2 reads FYNNEI. The V end was cut by 1 base, the J end by 3 bases, with 9 bases between. This CDR3 region has 14 residues. CDR3 coding DNA: TGTGCCAGCAGTGAAGGGTTCAGGGACACTGAAGCTTTCTTT. It specifies CASSEGFRDTEAFF.

The chain's CDR3 is CASSYSGTFNQPQHF. In DNA, the CDR3 is TGTGCCAGCAGTTATTCAGGGACCTTCAATCAGCCCCAGCATTTT. This chain uses TRBV6-5 with TRBJ1-5; maybe TRBD1 (5 bases). The CDR3 covers 15 residues. Trimming shortened V by 3 bases and J by 3 bases, and 12 bases separated the two germline ends. Germline loops: CDR1 MNHEY, CDR2 SVGAGI.

This chain uses TRBV21-1 with TRBJ1-3; the listed D gene, TRBD1, was not tested against the DNA. TRBV21-1 is noted as a pseudogene. This CDR3 spans 16 amino acids. Here the CDR3 reads CASSKRDRRLGNTIYF. The CDR3 bases are TGTGCCAGCAGCAAAAGAGACAGGCGCCTTGGAAACACCATATATTTT.

The chain uses TRBV2 and TRBJ1-1; D gene unclear. V dropped 4 bases and J dropped 4 bases, with 13 bases sitting between them. The CDR3 sequence is 14 residues long. Germline values: CDR1 SNHLY, CDR2 FYNNEI. The CDR3 region has the DNA TGTGCCAGCAGTGTTGAAGGGCTGAGCACTGAAGCTTTCTTT. This codes for CASSVEGLSTEAFF.

The rearrangement uses TRBV7-8 and TRBJ1-1; D ambiguous. Trimming left V 4 bases short and J 1 base short, with 10 bases between. There are 14 residues in the CDR3. CDR1 and CDR2 from the germline V gene are SGHVS and FQNEAQ. The CDR3: CASSSQSGNTEAFF. CDR3 in DNA: TGTGCCAGCAGCTCCCAATCAGGGAACACTGAAGCTTTCTTT. The full variable domain, rest sourced from reference TRBV7-8 and TRBJ1-1, is GAGVSQSPRYKVAKRGQDVALRCDPISGHVSLFWYQQALGQGPEFLTYFQNEAQLDKSGLPSDRFFAERPEGSVSTLKIQRTQQEDSAVYLCASSSQSGNTEAFFGQGTRLTVV.

This clone was seen more than once but under ten times. The V gene is TRBV7-2, the J gene TRBJ1-3, with 7 bases that match TRBD1. The CDR3 has 18 amino acids. Trimming cost V 2 bases and J 0 bases; bases outside gene matches: 10. Germline CDR1 SGHTA, CDR2 FQGNSA. The CDR3 here is CASSLFPGTALSGNTIYF. DNA of the CDR3: TGTGCCAGCAGCTTATTTCCCGGGACAGCCCTCTCTGGAAACACCATATATTTT.

The chain carries TRBV4-1 and TRBJ1-1, with a possible D match to TRBD1 (5 bases). The CDR3 consists of 16 residues. Trimming took 1 base from V and 1 from J, leaving 13 bases between them. Germline values: CDR1 MGHRA, CDR2 YSYEKL. This CDR3 reads CASSQVSDGQNTEAFF. CDR3 bases: TGCGCCAGCAGCCAAGTGTCGGACGGACAGAACACTGAAGCTTTCTTT.

This clone turned up a few times. The gene calls are TRBV5-1 and TRBJ2-1; D may be TRBD1 (6 bases). Trimming removed 3 bases at V and 4 bases at J, with 11 bases between. The germline V gene has CDR1 SGHRS and CDR2 YFSETQ. This CDR3 contains 14 residues. The CDR3 loop is CASSYGTSYNEQFF. The DNA of the CDR3 is TGCGCCAGCAGCTACGGGACATCGTACAATGAGCAGTTCTTC.

V is TRBV6-5 and J is TRBJ1-5; D is undetermined. From germline, CDR1 is MNHEY and CDR2 SVGAGI. There are 13 residues in the CDR3. Trimming removed 8 bases from V and 1 base from J, with 9 bases in between. The CDR3 sequence: CASGPKSNQPQHF. The CDR3 coding sequence is TGTGCCAGCGGACCGAAAAGCAATCAGCCCCAGCATTTT.

The chain uses TRBV7-2 and TRBJ2-7; D gene ambiguous. Looked up from germline, CDR1 is SGHTA and CDR2 is FQGNSA. CDR3 length: 15 residues. The V gene lost 6 bases and the J gene lost 2 bases, with 17 bases spanning the gap. CDR3 DNA: TGTGCCAGCAGTCTAGTGGCGGCCGGCACCTACGAGCAGTACTTC. It translates to CASSLVAAGTYEQYF.

Turning to this clone: Additional DNA sequences in this sample encode the identical CDR3. The chain has TRBV19 and TRBJ1-6, with 7 bases identical to TRBD1. Germline V gene lookup returns CDR1 LNHDA and CDR2 SQIVND (reference sequence). The CDR3 has 16 residues. Trimming removed 4 bases from V and 0 bases from J; junction bases left unmatched: 3. DNA of the CDR3: TGTGCCAGTAGTAGCAGGGGGAACTCCTATAATTCACCCCTCCACTTT. Encoded protein: CASSSRGNSYNSPLHF.

For the CDR3, the DNA is TGTGCCAGCCAAGCGACAGGGGATAGGTTTATGTGGGGCTATGGCTACACCTTC. Translation gives CASQATGDRFMWGYGYTF. This chain links TRBV27 with TRBJ1-2, with TRBD1 matching 8 bases. The V and J ends lost 8 bases and 4 bases, in that order; junction bases with no gene match: 21. The CDR3 has 18 amino acids. Germline V CDR1 and CDR2: MNHEY, SMNVEV (reference sequence).

This chain joins TRBV2 and TRBJ1-2; TRBD1 might be the D (5 bases). This CDR3 spans 13 amino acids. Between the trimmed V and J ends, which lost 6 bases and 8 bases, there was a span of 16 bases. Germline values: CDR1 SNHLY, CDR2 FYNNEI. Written as DNA, the CDR3 is TGTGCCAGCAGCATCGGACTCGAGGGGGGCTACACCTTC. It specifies CASSIGLEGGYTF.

The V and J genes are TRBV6-2 or TRBV6-3 and TRBJ1-5; D ambiguous. V lost 4 bases to trimming and J lost 0 bases, with 7 bases between them. Germline V CDR1 and CDR2: MNHEY, SVGEGT. The CDR3 runs 14 residues. The CDR3 here is CASSFMDSNQPQHF. The CDR3 DNA follows: TGTGCCAGCAGTTTCATGGATAGCAATCAGCCCCAGCATTTT.

This clone was detected only a few times. The chain has TRBV19 and TRBJ1-6, with 7 bases matching TRBD1. The J segment lost 10 bases and the V segment lost 8 bases, leaving 8 bases of the junction unmatched. This CDR3 region has 13 residues. From germline, CDR1 is LNHDA and CDR2 SQIVND (reference sequence). CDR3 coding DNA: TGTGCCAGTCAGGGACAGTCCAGATCACCCCTCCACTTT. This sequence encodes CASQGQSRSPLHF.

This clone was detected only a few times. V is TRBV14 and J is TRBJ2-3; 7 nucleotides line up with TRBD2. This CDR3 has 16 residues. Germline CDR1 and CDR2: SGHDN and FVKESK. V trimming: 2 bases; J trimming: 9 bases; junction bases outside the gene matches: 14. The CDR3 region is CASSQTGSGVQGTQYF. For the CDR3, the DNA is TGTGCCAGCAGCCAAACTGGGAGCGGGGTTCAAGGCACGCAGTATTTT.

The V and J genes are TRBV7-9 and TRBJ2-1; 7 positions match TRBD1. V gave up 4 bases and J gave up 5 bases; unmatched junction bases: 11. Germline lookup yields CDR1 SEHNR and CDR2 FQNEAQ (reference sequence). The CDR3 loop spans 16 amino acids. The CDR3 DNA sequence: TGTGCCAGCAGCTCACAGGGGAGCCTATGGAACAATGAGCAGTTCTTC. It encodes CASSSQGSLWNNEQFF.

J is TRBJ1-6 and V is TRBV4-2, with D maybe TRBD1 (6 bases). Germline-derived CDR1 and CDR2 are LGHNA and YNFKEQ. This CDR3 region has 18 residues. V was pared by 0 bases and J by 0 bases, with 12 bases between. The CDR3 loop reads CASSQELQGNSYNSPLHF. The CDR3 nucleotides read TGTGCCAGCAGCCAAGAACTTCAGGGGAACTCCTATAATTCACCCCTCCACTTT.

Points on this clone: An end of the junction does not agree with germline; a read error may underlie this. This chain links TRBV15 with TRBJ1-5, with D tentatively TRBD1 (6 bases). Germline loops: CDR1 LNHNV, CDR2 YYDKDF (reference sequence). CDR3 length: 15 amino acids. The DNA for the CDR3 is TGCGCCACCAGCAGAACAGGGTGGGGCAATCAGCCCCAGCATTTT. This gives the protein CATSRTGWGNQPQHF.

J is TRBJ2-5 and V is TRBV11-3, with 8 bases fitting TRBD2. CDR3 length: 14 amino acids. V lost 4 bases to trimming and J lost 0 bases; unmatched junction nucleotides: 1. Germline V gives CDR1 SGHNT, CDR2 YENEEA. CDR3 region: CASSSGGDQETQYF. The DNA of the CDR3 is TGTGCCAGCAGCTCCGGGGGGGACCAAGAGACCCAGTACTTC.

This chain links TRBV6-6 with TRBJ1-3, with a weak D call TRBD1 (6 bases). CDR1 and CDR2 from the germline V gene are MNHNY and SVGAGI (reference sequence). The CDR3 is 15 amino acids. V was trimmed by 0 bases and J by 2 bases, leaving 8 bases between them. The CDR3 here is CASSYSGGTGNTIYF. CDR3 DNA sequence: TGTGCCAGCAGTTACTCGGGGGGCACTGGAAACACCATATATTTT.

This sequence joins TRBV3-1 (or the pseudogene TRBV3-2) and TRBJ2-5, with 10 bases matching TRBD2. Germline V CDR1 and CDR2: LGHDT, YNNKEL (reference sequence). The junction had 12 bases not matched to a gene; V was cut back by 6 bases and J by 5 bases. This CDR3 spans 16 amino acids. The CDR3 sequence: CASSPGTSVKGETQYF. CDR3 DNA: TGTGCCAGCAGTCCAGGGACTAGCGTAAAAGGGGAGACCCAGTACTTC.

The rearrangement links TRBV19 to TRBJ1-1, with 7 bases identical to TRBD1. The V gene end was trimmed by 10 bases and the J gene end by 5 bases; junction bases not matched to a gene: 10. Looked up from germline, CDR1 is LNHDA and CDR2 is SQIVND (reference sequence). The CDR3 consists of 13 residues. For the CDR3, the DNA is TGTGCCACTGAACAGGGGTGGACGACTGAAGCTTTCTTT. This encodes CATEQGWTTEAFF.

This chain joins TRBV7-2 and TRBJ2-3; D is perhaps TRBD2 (5 bases). CDR3 length: 14 amino acids. V gave up 4 bases and J gave up 2 bases, with 10 bases separating them. Germline CDR1 and CDR2: SGHTA and FQGNSA. For the CDR3, the DNA is TGTGCCAGCAGCTCCGGGGTCCACACAGATACGCAGTATTTT. Translated, it gives CASSSGVHTDTQYF.

V gene TRBV4-3 combines with J gene TRBJ2-1; D possibly corresponds to TRBD1 (5 bases). The germline gives CDR1 LGHNA, CDR2 YSLEER. The V end was cut by 1 base, the J end by 9 bases, with 10 bases between. This CDR3 has 13 residues. In DNA, the CDR3 is TGCGCCAGCAGCCAAGGAGGTAGGGGTGAGCAGTTCTTC. It is translated as CASSQGGRGEQFF.

The chain has TRBV2 and TRBJ1-6, with D possibly matching TRBD1 (5 bases). Per germline, CDR1 SNHLY and CDR2 FYNNEI. Trimming shortened V by 6 bases and J by 5 bases, and 14 bases separated the two germline ends. The CDR3 has 15 residues. The CDR3 DNA reads as TGTGCCAGCAGACCCCGGTGGGGGAATAATTCACCCCTCCACTTT. It codes for CASRPRWGNNSPLHF.